The clone carrying this T cell receptor beta chain was picked up many times. Its antigen remains unidentified. RNA transcripts were the source from which TCR beta CDR3 regions were amplified. HTBI-primed RT-PCR formed the first round, and a multiplex PCR formed the second. One entry per CDR3 protein results from TCRdb running MiXCR on the multiplex PCR reads. This sample has 900,000 to 1,200,000 distinct CDR3 sequences, with less than 45% found just once. V lost 7 bases and J 7 bases, leaving 12 bases between the germline ends. The CDR3 consists of 13 residues. The germline CDR1 and CDR2 sequences are SGHRS and YFSETQ. This record comes from a study of Graves' ophthalmopathy and Graves' hyperthyroidism. Patients were left out if they had other autoimmune diseases, uncontrolled infections, pregnancy or lactation. The diagnosis was founded upon clinical symptoms, serum thyroxine, TRAb, thyroid ultrasound and orbital computed tomography.

Study-wide findings and caveats: Detection in blood was also observed for most expanded thyroid clonotypes above 0.001 frequency. Sensitivity of roughly 88% and specificity of less than 82% were achieved when a 13-signature model separated ophthalmopathy from stable hyperthyroidism.

Sequenced material: peripheral blood or thyroid tissue (not recorded which). The sequence came from an adult man with Graves' hyperthyroidism. The rearrangement links TRBV5-1 to TRBJ1-6; D not resolved. The CDR3 DNA sequence: TGCGCCAGCGCGGACGGACTGAATTCACCCCTCCACTTT. Its protein is CASADGLNSPLHF.